This TCR beta chain originates from a study of T cells in Graves' hyperthyroidism and ophthalmopathy. Study-wide points: It was a median approximately six months before onset that the model predicted ophthalmopathy.

This CDR3 comprises 12 residues. The germline V gene has CDR1 SGHDT and CDR2 YYEEEE. Trimming pared 3 bases from V and 7 bases from J, leaving 10 bases between. This clonotype was observed a few times. Its antigen is still unknown. RNA transcripts gave rise to amplified TCR beta CDR3 regions. An initial round of RT-PCR targeting the TCR CDR3 relied on the HTBI primer set. MiXCR, run by TCRdb on the multiplex PCR reads, gives a single entry per CDR3 protein. The sample consists of about 500,000 distinct CDR3 sequences, 35% to 50% of them appearing once. The gene calls are TRBV5-6 and TRBJ1-2, with D maybe TRBD1 (6 bases). This clonotype was obtained from an adult woman with Graves' disease, either hyperthyroidism or ophthalmopathy (not recorded which). The sample consisted of peripheral blood or thyroid tissue (not recorded which). CDR3 residues: CASSSTGLGYTF. The CDR3 DNA sequence: TGTGCCAGCAGCTCCACAGGGCTTGGCTACACCTTC.